The rows below give T cell receptor beta chains drawn from one sample of a study of T cells in Graves' hyperthyroidism and ophthalmopathy. TCRdb fed the multiplex PCR reads into MiXCR, producing one record per CDR3 protein. Of about 640,000 distinct CDR3 sequences listed, 20% are singletons. Source material: blood. These receptors originate from a man younger than 45 with Graves' ophthalmopathy. Both conserved end residues are part of each CDR3. D genes are given only for firm matches. Not all rows give a size; the values are once, few, many and, for expanded clones, a class.

j_call d_call clone_size v_call cdr3_nt cdr3_aa
TRBJ2-5 NA NA TRBV5-1 TGCGCCAGCAGTCCATTTTATAGTCAAGAGACCCAGTACTTC CASSPFYSQETQYF
TRBJ2-7 NA few TRBV9 TGTGCCAGCAGCGTAGTTGAAGTGACGCGACCTGATTACGAGCAGTACTTC CASSVVEVTRPDYEQYF
TRBJ2-5 NA few TRBV5-1 TGCGCCAGCAGCGTCGAGACGGGAGAAGAGACCCAGTACTTC CASSVETGEETQYF
TRBJ2-5 TRBD2 NA TRBV20-1 TGCAGTGCTAGGCGCGGGAGGCACGAGACCCAGTACTTC CSARRGRHETQYF
TRBJ2-1 TRBD2 NA TRBV19 TGTGCCAGCGGGACTAGCGCCCACAATGAGCAGTTCTTC CASGTSAHNEQFF
TRBJ2-5 TRBD2 once TRBV15 TGTGCCACCAGCAGGGGGGGACTAGCGTACCAAGAGACCCAGTACTTC CATSRGGLAYQETQYF
TRBJ2-3 TRBD2 NA TRBV7-2 TGTGCCAGCAGCTTCGACGGCAGCGGGAGAGGGACGCGAGATACGCAGTATTTT CASSFDGSGRGTRDTQYF
TRBJ2-7 TRBD2 NA TRBV6-2/TRBV6-3 TGTGCCAGTCAGGAACTAGCGGACACCTACGAGCAGTACTTC CASQELADTYEQYF
TRBJ2-5 TRBD2 NA TRBV7-3 TGTGCCAGCAGCCCCCTCGGGGGTGGACTAGCGGGAGAACAAGAGACCCAGTACTTC CASSPLGGGLAGEQETQYF
TRBJ2-2 TRBD1 many TRBV11-2 TGTGCCAGCAGCTTAGGGGGACAGGGAGGGACCGGGGAGCTGTTTTTT CASSLGGQGGTGELFF
TRBJ2-6 TRBD1 few TRBV2 TGTGCCAGCAGGAACGACAGGGGGGGATCTGGGGCCAACGTCCTGACTTTC CASRNDRGGSGANVLTF
TRBJ2-1 NA many TRBV7-2 TGTGCCAGCAGCTTAGCGGGATTACCCTACAATGAGCAGTTCTTC CASSLAGLPYNEQFF
TRBJ1-4 NA few TRBV6-1 TGTGCCAGCAGGGGGTATCCTAATGAAAAACTGTTTTTT CASRGYPNEKLFF
TRBJ2-5 NA many TRBV2 TGTGCCAGCAGCGAGGGGAACCCGGAAGAGACCCAGTACTTC CASSEGNPEETQYF
TRBJ2-5 TRBD1 many TRBV6-6 TGTGCCAGCAGTTACCTAGACAGGGGGTGGATGAAGACCCAGTACTTC CASSYLDRGWMKTQYF
TRBJ2-7 TRBD2 NA TRBV5-1 TGCGCCAGCAGCTTGGCCCCTAGCGGGGCAAGCTCCTACGAGCAGTACTTC CASSLAPSGASSYEQYF
TRBJ1-1 NA many TRBV13 TGTGCCAGCAGCTTAGTTGGCAGGCTGAACACTGAAGCTTTCTTT CASSLVGRLNTEAFF
TRBJ1-1 NA few TRBV28 TGTGCCAGCAGTGTGGGTAAGACTGAAGCTTTCTTT CASSVGKTEAFF
TRBJ1-5 NA many TRBV2 TGTGCCAGCAGTGGGGGGGATGGTAATCAGCCCCAGCATTTT CASSGGDGNQPQHF
TRBJ2-3 TRBD2 NA TRBV7-9 TGTGCCAGCAGCGTTCTAGCGGGACGTACAGATACGCAGTATTTT CASSVLAGRTDTQYF
TRBJ1-4 TRBD1 few TRBV2 TGTGCCACCCAATGGGACAGGAGTGAAAAACTGTTTTTT CATQWDRSEKLFF
TRBJ1-2 NA few TRBV5-1 TGCGCCAGCAGCGCCGGGACACACTATGGCTACACCTTC CASSAGTHYGYTF
TRBJ1-1 NA many TRBV18 TGTGCCAGCTCAGGACGGCCGAGGGACACTGAAGCTTTCTTT CASSGRPRDTEAFF
TRBJ2-1 NA NA TRBV29-1 TGCAGCGTTGAAGGGTGGCGGCGCGCGTTCAATGAGCAGTTCTTC CSVEGWRRAFNEQFF
TRBJ2-3 TRBD2 many TRBV12-3/TRBV12-4 TGTGCCAGCACCTTGACTAGCGGCACAGATACGCAGTATTTT CASTLTSGTDTQYF
TRBJ1-4 NA many TRBV30 TGTGCCTGGAGTGTCTCAGTCCTTGGTGAAAAACTGTTTTTT CAWSVSVLGEKLFF
TRBJ2-2 TRBD1 NA TRBV19 TGTGCCAGCGCCAGACAGGGGGGCACCGGGGAGCTGTTTTTT CASARQGGTGELFF
TRBJ2-7 NA NA TRBV11-2 TGTGCCAGCAGCTTAGAGGGACTGGAAGCCTACGAGCAGTACTTC CASSLEGLEAYEQYF
TRBJ2-1 TRBD1 many TRBV18 TGTGCCAGCTCCCGGGACAGGGGAGAGTTCTACAATGAGCAGTTCTTC CASSRDRGEFYNEQFF
TRBJ2-3 NA few TRBV29-1 TGCAGCGTTGAAGGGCGGCTAAGCACAGATACGCAGTATTTT CSVEGRLSTDTQYF
TRBJ2-7 TRBD2 many TRBV5-1 TGCGCCAGCAGCCGGGGGGACGGATACGAGCAGTACTTC CASSRGDGYEQYF
TRBJ2-6 NA few TRBV7-2 TGTGCCAGCAGCTTAGCACTAACTAGAGCTGGGGCCAACGTCCTGACTTTC CASSLALTRAGANVLTF
TRBJ2-3 NA many TRBV9 TGTGCCAGCAGCCCCCCGGATGATACGCAGTATTTT CASSPPDDTQYF
TRBJ2-7 TRBD2 many TRBV28 TGTGCCAGCAGTTTATTAAGACTAGCGGCAACCTACGAGCAGTACTTC CASSLLRLAATYEQYF
TRBJ1-1 NA few TRBV14 TGTGCCAGCAGCCGCGGGATTCTCGGGGTCGCGGACACTGAAGCTTTCTTT CASSRGILGVADTEAFF